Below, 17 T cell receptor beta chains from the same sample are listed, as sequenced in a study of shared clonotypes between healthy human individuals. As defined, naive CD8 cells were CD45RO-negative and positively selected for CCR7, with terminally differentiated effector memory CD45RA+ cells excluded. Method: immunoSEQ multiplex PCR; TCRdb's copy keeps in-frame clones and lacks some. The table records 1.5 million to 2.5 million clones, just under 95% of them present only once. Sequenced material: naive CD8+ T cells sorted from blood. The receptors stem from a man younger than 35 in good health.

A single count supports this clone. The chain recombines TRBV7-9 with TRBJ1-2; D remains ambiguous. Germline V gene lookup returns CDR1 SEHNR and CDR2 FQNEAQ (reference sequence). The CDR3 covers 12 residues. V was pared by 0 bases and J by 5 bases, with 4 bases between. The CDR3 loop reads CASSLAAYGYTF. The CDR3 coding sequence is TGTGCCAGCAGCTTAGCGGCTTATGGCTACACCTTC.

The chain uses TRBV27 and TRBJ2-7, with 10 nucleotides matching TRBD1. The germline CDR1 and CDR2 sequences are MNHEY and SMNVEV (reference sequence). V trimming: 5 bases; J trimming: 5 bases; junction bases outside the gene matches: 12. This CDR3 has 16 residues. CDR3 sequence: CASSPAPGQGLHEQYF. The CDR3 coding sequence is TGTGCCAGCAGTCCCGCACCGGGACAGGGGTTGCACGAGCAGTACTTC.

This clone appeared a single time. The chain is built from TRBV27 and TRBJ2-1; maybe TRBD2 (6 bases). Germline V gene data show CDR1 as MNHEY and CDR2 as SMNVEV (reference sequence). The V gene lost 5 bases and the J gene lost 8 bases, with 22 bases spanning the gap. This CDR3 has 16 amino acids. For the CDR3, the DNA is TGTGCCAGCAGTCCGACCGGGACTGGGCTCGGTGATGAGCAGTTCTTC. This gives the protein CASSPTGTGLGDEQFF.

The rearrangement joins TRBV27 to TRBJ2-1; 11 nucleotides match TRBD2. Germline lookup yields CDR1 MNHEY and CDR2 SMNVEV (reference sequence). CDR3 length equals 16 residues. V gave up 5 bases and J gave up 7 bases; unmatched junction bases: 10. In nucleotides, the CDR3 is TGTGCCAGCAGTCAACGACTAGCGGGAAGAAGGAATGAGCAGTTCTTC. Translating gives CASSQRLAGRRNEQFF.

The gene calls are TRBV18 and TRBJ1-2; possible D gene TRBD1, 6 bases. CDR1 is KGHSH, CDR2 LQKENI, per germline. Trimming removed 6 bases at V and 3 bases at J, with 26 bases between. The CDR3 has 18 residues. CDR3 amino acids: CASSHVFRDTEVYYGYTF. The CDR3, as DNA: TGTGCCAGCTCCCACGTATTCCGGGACACCGAGGTATACTATGGCTACACCTTC.

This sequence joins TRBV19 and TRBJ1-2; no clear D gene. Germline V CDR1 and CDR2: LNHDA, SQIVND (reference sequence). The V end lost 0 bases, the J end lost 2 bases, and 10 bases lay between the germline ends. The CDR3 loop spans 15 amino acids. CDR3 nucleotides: TGTGCCAGTAGTATAGATTGGGAGACCAACTATGGCTACACCTTC. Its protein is CASSIDWETNYGYTF.

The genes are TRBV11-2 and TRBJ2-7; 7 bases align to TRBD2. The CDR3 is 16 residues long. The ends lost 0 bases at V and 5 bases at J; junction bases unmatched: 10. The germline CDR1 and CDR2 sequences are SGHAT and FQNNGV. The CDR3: CASSLDPPGGMHEQYF. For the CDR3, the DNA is TGTGCCAGCAGCTTAGATCCCCCGGGGGGAATGCACGAGCAGTACTTC.

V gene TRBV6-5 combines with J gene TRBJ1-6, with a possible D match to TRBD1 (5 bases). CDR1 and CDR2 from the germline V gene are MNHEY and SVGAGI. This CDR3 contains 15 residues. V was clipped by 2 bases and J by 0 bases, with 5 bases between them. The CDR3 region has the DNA TGTGCCAGCAGTTACGACAGCTCCTATAATTCACCCCTCCACTTT. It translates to CASSYDSSYNSPLHF.

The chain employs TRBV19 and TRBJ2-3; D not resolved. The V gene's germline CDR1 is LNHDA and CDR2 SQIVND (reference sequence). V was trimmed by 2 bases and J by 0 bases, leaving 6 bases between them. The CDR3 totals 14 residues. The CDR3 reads CASSIIVSTDTQYF. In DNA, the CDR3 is TGTGCCAGTAGTATAATTGTGAGCACAGATACGCAGTATTTT.

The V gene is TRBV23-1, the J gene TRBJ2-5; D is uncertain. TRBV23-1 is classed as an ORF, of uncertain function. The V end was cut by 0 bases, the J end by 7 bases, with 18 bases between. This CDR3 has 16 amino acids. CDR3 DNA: TGCGCCAGCAGTCAATCGGAACAGCTTATCACTGGGACCCAGTACTTC. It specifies CASSQSEQLITGTQYF.

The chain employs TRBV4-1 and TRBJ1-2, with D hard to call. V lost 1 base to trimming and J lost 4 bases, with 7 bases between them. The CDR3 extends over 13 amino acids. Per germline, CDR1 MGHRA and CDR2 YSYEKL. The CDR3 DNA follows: TGCGCCAGCAGCCAAGGACGGGGCTATGGCTACACCTTC. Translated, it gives CASSQGRGYGYTF.

CDR3 sequence: CAWSLTSPNEQFF. As DNA, the CDR3 is TGTGCCTGGAGTCTCACTAGTCCCAATGAGCAGTTCTTC. V gene TRBV30 combines with J gene TRBJ2-1, with D possibly TRBD2 on 5 matching bases. V lost 2 bases and J 6 bases, leaving 11 bases between the germline ends. Germline assignment: CDR1 GTSNPN and CDR2 SVGIG (reference sequence). The CDR3 is 13 residues long.

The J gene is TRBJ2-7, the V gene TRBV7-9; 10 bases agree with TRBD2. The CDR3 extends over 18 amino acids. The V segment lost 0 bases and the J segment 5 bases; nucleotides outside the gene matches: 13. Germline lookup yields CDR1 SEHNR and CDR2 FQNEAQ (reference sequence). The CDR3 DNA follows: TGTGCCAGCAGCTTAGCGGCCCCTCCCCTAGCGGGAGTTCACGAGCAGTACTTC. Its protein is CASSLAAPPLAGVHEQYF.

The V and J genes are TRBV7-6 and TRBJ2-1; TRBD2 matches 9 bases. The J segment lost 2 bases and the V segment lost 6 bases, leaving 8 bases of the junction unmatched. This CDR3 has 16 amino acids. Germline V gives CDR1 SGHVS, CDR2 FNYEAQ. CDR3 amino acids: CASSLLAGGPYNEQFF. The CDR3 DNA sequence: TGTGCCAGCAGTCTATTGGCGGGGGGGCCCTACAATGAGCAGTTCTTC.

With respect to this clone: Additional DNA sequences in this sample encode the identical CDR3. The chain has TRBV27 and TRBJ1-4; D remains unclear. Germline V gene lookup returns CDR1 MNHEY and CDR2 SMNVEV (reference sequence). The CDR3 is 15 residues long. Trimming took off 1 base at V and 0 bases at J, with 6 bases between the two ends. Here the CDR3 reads CASSLWGATNEKLFF. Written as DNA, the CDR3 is TGTGCCAGCAGTTTATGGGGAGCAACTAATGAAAAACTGTTTTTT.

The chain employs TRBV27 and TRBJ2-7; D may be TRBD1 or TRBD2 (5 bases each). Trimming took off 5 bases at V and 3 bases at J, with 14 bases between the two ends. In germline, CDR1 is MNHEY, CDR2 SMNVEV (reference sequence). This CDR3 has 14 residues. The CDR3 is CASSPGRSLYEQYF. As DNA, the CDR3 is TGTGCCAGCAGTCCGGGACGGAGCCTCTACGAGCAGTACTTC.

The CDR3, as DNA: TGCGCCAGCCTAGGAGCCCCCGGGGAGACCCAGTACTTC. Amino acid sequence: CASLGAPGETQYF. This rearrangement joins TRBV5-1 to TRBJ2-5; no definite D call. V was pared by 7 bases and J by 5 bases, with 15 bases between. The V gene's germline CDR1 is SGHRS and CDR2 YFSETQ. The CDR3 loop spans 13 amino acids.